The 28 T cell receptor beta chains in this list originate from one sample, sequenced in a study of cytomegalovirus exposure and HLA in healthy donors. PCR used 60 Vbeta primers and 13 Jbeta primers. Assay used: immunoSEQ multiplex PCR; TCRdb lists only in-frame clones, some missing. The sample consists of 55,000 to 70,000 clones, approximately 78% of them appearing once. Sequencing was carried out using PBMCs. These receptors were collected from a man aged 18 to 29 in good health and CMV-seropositive.

The chain employs TRBV5-4 and TRBJ2-7, with TRBD1 identical over 11 bases. Trimming removed 5 bases from V and 7 bases from J; junction bases left unmatched: 5. Germline V gene lookup returns CDR1 SGHNT and CDR2 YYREEE (reference sequence). CDR3 length: 13 residues. In DNA, the CDR3 is TGTGCCAGCAGGGGACAGGGGGGACTGGAGCAGTACTTC. Amino acid sequence: CASRGQGGLEQYF.

V usage is TRBV6-6 and J usage is TRBJ2-3; D is unclear. The V end lost 2 bases, the J end lost 6 bases, and 6 bases lay between the germline ends. Germline V lookup: CDR1 MNHNY, CDR2 SVGAGI (reference sequence). The CDR3 contains 12 residues. The CDR3 region has the DNA TGTGCCAGCAGTTACCCCGGGGATACGCAGTATTTT. Amino acid sequence: CASSYPGDTQYF.

This clone was picked up a small number of times. The chain carries TRBV14 and TRBJ2-7; perhaps TRBD2 as D (6 bases). This CDR3 spans 14 amino acids. Germline lookup yields CDR1 SGHDN and CDR2 FVKESK. Between the trimmed V and J ends, which lost 7 bases and 2 bases, there was a span of 15 bases. CDR3 region: CASNRRTIPYEQYF. DNA for the CDR3: TGTGCCAGCAACCGAAGGACTATCCCCTACGAGCAGTACTTC.

V is TRBV7-3 and J is TRBJ2-1, with TRBD2 matching 7 bases. Trimming cost V 4 bases and J 5 bases; bases outside gene matches: 8. From germline, CDR1 is SGHTA and CDR2 FQGTGA. This CDR3 region has 15 residues. The CDR3 region is CASSSLLSGNNEQFF. The DNA of the CDR3 is TGTGCCAGCAGCTCACTCCTGAGCGGGAACAATGAGCAGTTCTTC.

The genes are TRBV7-9 and TRBJ2-6; no clear D gene. Between the trimmed V and J ends, which lost 5 bases and 4 bases, there was a span of 12 bases. CDR1 is SEHNR and CDR2 is FQNEAQ in the germline V gene (reference sequence). The CDR3 is 15 residues long. CDR3 sequence (DNA): TGTGCCAGCAGCCCTCTCGGGTCCGGGGCCAACGTCCTGACTTTC. It translates to CASSPLGSGANVLTF.

This clone was observed once. The chain combines TRBV29-1 with TRBJ2-1; tentatively, D is TRBD2 (5 bases). V lost 3 bases and J 3 bases, leaving 12 bases between the germline ends. Germline values: CDR1 SQVTM, CDR2 ANQGSEA. The CDR3 covers 14 residues. Here the CDR3 DNA reads TGCAGCGTTGAGGGAGTAGTTAGCTACAATGAGCAGTTCTTC. This sequence encodes CSVEGVVSYNEQFF.

Within the sample, this clone is medium-sized. This chain uses TRBV6-5 with TRBJ1-1; maybe TRBD1 (5 bases). Germline V gene lookup returns CDR1 MNHEY and CDR2 SVGAGI. The ends were cut back, 0 bases at V and 6 bases at J, with 14 bases in the middle. This CDR3 is 15 amino acids long. CDR3 bases: TGTGCCAGCAGTTACTCTGGCAGGGCGAGCGCTGAAGCTTTCTTT. Translation: CASSYSGRASAEAFF.

This rearrangement joins TRBV11-3 to TRBJ2-5; 7 bases agree with TRBD2. Per the germline V gene, CDR1 is SGHNT and CDR2 is YENEEA. With 6 bases clipped from V and 5 bases from J, the junction kept 12 bases outside the gene matches. CDR3 length equals 15 residues. The CDR3 here is CASSPGRSDTETQYF. The CDR3 DNA is TGTGCCAGCAGTCCCGGGAGGTCGGACACGGAGACCCAGTACTTC.

The V call is TRBV9, the J call TRBJ2-5; 8 bases line up with TRBD2. Germline lookup yields CDR1 SGDLS and CDR2 YYNGEE. This CDR3 region has 15 residues. V was pared by 3 bases and J by 1 base, with 5 bases of the junction left unmatched. The CDR3 DNA follows: TGTGCCAGCAGCGCGGGGGGGGCCCTCCAAGAGACCCAGTACTTC. Its translation: CASSAGGALQETQYF.

The chain employs TRBV5-1 and TRBJ2-1, with TRBD2 matching 7 bases. Germline V lookup: CDR1 SGHRS, CDR2 YFSETQ. J lost 7 bases, V lost 4 bases, and 11 bases had no gene match. CDR3 length: 15 amino acids. The DNA of the CDR3 is TGCGCCAGCAGCGCCGGACTAGTAGGGAGTAATGAGCAGTTCTTC. This translates into CASSAGLVGSNEQFF.

This rearrangement joins TRBV10-3 to TRBJ2-5, with TRBD2 matching over 11 bases. CDR3 size: 14 residues. The V segment lost 10 bases and the J segment 4 bases; nucleotides outside the gene matches: 8. The germline V gene encodes CDR1 ENHRY and CDR2 SYGVKD. CDR3 coding DNA: TGTGCCACGATACTAGCGGGAGAAGTAGAGACCCAGTACTTC. It encodes CATILAGEVETQYF.

The chain couples TRBV7-6 to TRBJ1-4; tentatively, D is TRBD1 (5 bases). This CDR3 has 14 amino acids. Germline assignment: CDR1 SGHVS and CDR2 FNYEAQ. V was pared by 2 bases and J by 7 bases, with 11 bases between. In DNA form, the CDR3 reads TGTGCCAGCAGCTTATCAGGGATTGGTGAAAAACTGTTTTTT. It codes for CASSLSGIGEKLFF.

V gene TRBV30 combines with J gene TRBJ1-5; D might be TRBD1 (6 bases). The length of the CDR3 is 14 residues. CDR1 and CDR2 from the germline V gene are GTSNPN and SVGIG (reference sequence). The V end was cut by 0 bases, the J end by 7 bases, with 13 bases between. The CDR3: CAWSVPGAGQPQHF. CDR3 nucleotides: TGTGCCTGGAGTGTACCAGGGGCAGGACAGCCCCAGCATTTT. The entire variable domain, with the rest obtained from reference TRBV30 and TRBJ1-5, is as follows: SQTIHQWPATLVQPVGSPLSLECTVEGTSNPNLYWYRQAAGRGLQLLFYSVGIGQISSEVPQNLSASRPQDRQFILSSKKLLLSDSGFYLCAWSVPGAGQPQHFGDGTRLSIL.

The V call is TRBV7-9, the J call TRBJ2-2, with 7 bases identical to TRBD1. Trimming took 7 bases from V and 0 from J; bases not matched to a gene: 8. This CDR3 contains 16 residues. Germline-derived CDR1 and CDR2 are SEHNR and FQNEAQ (reference sequence). The CDR3 protein is CASNDPGTANTGELFF. The CDR3, as DNA: TGTGCCAGCAACGATCCCGGGACAGCGAACACCGGGGAGCTGTTTTTT.

This clone was seen a few times. This sequence joins TRBV25-1 and TRBJ2-7; D not resolved. With 0 bases removed from V and 0 bases from J, the gap between germline ends came to 3 bases. The germline V gene has CDR1 MGHDK and CDR2 SYGVNS. This CDR3 region has 13 residues. CDR3 amino acids: CASSEYSSYEQYF. CDR3 sequence (DNA): TGTGCCAGCAGTGAATACAGCTCCTACGAGCAGTACTTC.

The V and J genes are TRBV29-1 and TRBJ1-1; D is unresolved. V was trimmed by 6 bases and J by 3 bases, leaving 14 bases between them. The CDR3 extends over 13 amino acids. Germline assignment: CDR1 SQVTM and CDR2 ANQGSEA. CDR3 amino acids: CSVAEGSYTEAFF. The CDR3 DNA reads TGCAGCGTGGCGGAAGGAAGCTACACTGAAGCTTTCTTT.

V usage is TRBV14 and J usage is TRBJ1-1; TRBD1 might be the D (6 bases). Trimming took off 2 bases at V and 0 bases at J, with 16 bases between the two ends. Germline CDR1 and CDR2: SGHDN and FVKESK. This CDR3 is built from 17 residues. In nucleotides, the CDR3 is TGTGCCAGCAGCCAATACTCCGGGACATATATGAACACTGAAGCTTTCTTT. It yields the protein CASSQYSGTYMNTEAFF. The entire variable domain, with the rest obtained from reference TRBV14 and TRBJ1-1, is as follows: EAGVTQFPSHSVIEKGQTVTLRCDPISGHDNLYWYRRVMGKEIKFLLHFVKESKQDESGMPNNRFLAERTGGTYSTLKVQPAELEDSGVYFCASSQYSGTYMNTEAFFGQGTRLTVV.

The chain recombines TRBV9 with TRBJ1-2; 7 bases are shared with TRBD1. The CDR3 runs 13 residues. CDR1 is SGDLS, CDR2 YYNGEE, per germline. V shed 2 bases, J shed 2 bases, and the junction held 0 bases outside the gene matches. The CDR3 is CASSVTGNYGYTF. CDR3 DNA sequence: TGTGCCAGCAGCGTGACAGGGAACTATGGCTACACCTTC.

DNA for the CDR3: TGTGCCATTGGGACATCAGCTAACTATGGCTACACCTTC. This codes for CAIGTSANYGYTF. V usage is TRBV28 and J usage is TRBJ1-2; possible D gene TRBD1, 6 bases. The CDR3 runs to 13 residues. Trimming removed 10 bases at V and 0 bases at J, with 12 bases between. From germline, CDR1 is MDHEN and CDR2 SYDVKM.

The chain links TRBV15 to TRBJ1-5; TRBD1 is a possible D gene (5 bases). The CDR3 consists of 13 residues. Germline V gene data show CDR1 as LNHNV and CDR2 as YYDKDF (reference sequence). The V end was cut by 2 bases, the J end by 7 bases, with 9 bases between. CDR3: CATSRQGGQPQHF. The CDR3, as DNA: TGTGCCACCAGCAGACAGGGAGGCCAGCCCCAGCATTTT. Full variable domain (outside the CDR3, taken from reference TRBV15 and TRBJ1-5): DAMVIQNPRYQVTQFGKPVTLSCSQTLNHNVMYWYQQKSSQAPKLLFHYYDKDFNNEADTPDNFQSRRPNTSFCFLDIRSPGLGDTAMYLCATSRQGGQPQHFGDGTRLSIL.

The table lists this clone with a few counts. This chain uses TRBV6-4 with TRBJ2-1; TRBD2 aligns across 16 bases. The CDR3 is made up of 16 amino acids. CDR1 and CDR2 from the germline V gene are MRHNA and SNTAGT. V trimming: 5 bases; J trimming: 9 bases; junction bases outside the gene matches: 7. In DNA, the CDR3 is TGTGCCAGCAGTCCAGGGACTAGCGGGGGGGCATCTGAGCAGTTCTTC. This encodes CASSPGTSGGASEQFF.

The CDR3 sequence: CASSSGLANEQFF. CDR3 sequence (DNA): TGTGCCAGCAGCTCGGGACTAGCCAATGAGCAGTTCTTC. The rearrangement joins TRBV7-6 to TRBJ2-1; 9 positions agree with TRBD2. Per germline, CDR1 SGHVS and CDR2 FNYEAQ. V dropped 4 bases and J dropped 6; count of bases not matched to a gene: 1. This CDR3 region has 13 residues.

This chain connects TRBV28 to TRBJ2-7, with D possibly TRBD1 on 5 matching bases. Germline V gene lookup returns CDR1 MDHEN and CDR2 SYDVKM. The germline V and J ends were trimmed by 7 bases and 4 bases, with 11 bases remaining between them. This CDR3 comprises 12 residues. CDR3 protein: CASTTTVYEQYF. The CDR3 DNA is TGTGCCAGCACCACGACAGTTTACGAGCAGTACTTC.

A few counts support this clone. This rearrangement joins TRBV6-1 to TRBJ1-2; tentatively, D is TRBD1 (5 bases). The CDR3 runs to 15 residues. Trimming took off 1 base at V and 4 bases at J, with 13 bases between the two ends. Germline V gene lookup returns CDR1 MNHNS and CDR2 SASEGT. The CDR3 nucleotides are TGTGCCAGCAGTGAAGGGTGGCAGGGCTCCTATGGCTACACCTTC. Encoded protein: CASSEGWQGSYGYTF.

V is TRBV7-9 and J is TRBJ2-7; 11 nucleotides agree with TRBD2. The CDR3 runs 18 residues. The germline V gene encodes CDR1 SEHNR and CDR2 FQNEAQ (reference sequence). Trimming cost V 1 base and J 1 base; bases outside gene matches: 9. In nucleotides, the CDR3 is TGTGCCAGCAGCTTAGAAGGAGGCCTAGCGGGAGGATCCTACGAGCAGTACTTC. It translates to CASSLEGGLAGGSYEQYF.

CDR3 nucleotides: TGTGCCAGCACCGGACAGGGAAACACTGAAGCTTTCTTT. Translation: CASTGQGNTEAFF. This chain uses TRBV5-4 with TRBJ1-1; TRBD1 matches 8 bases. This CDR3 contains 13 residues. The junction had 3 bases not matched to a gene; V was cut back by 6 bases and J by 2 bases. From germline, CDR1 is SGHNT and CDR2 YYREEE (reference sequence).

The rearrangement joins TRBV9 to TRBJ2-1, with D possibly TRBD2 on 5 matching bases. This CDR3 spans 15 amino acids. Germline assignment: CDR1 SGDLS and CDR2 YYNGEE. V was pared by 1 base and J by 2 bases, with 10 bases between. Here the CDR3 reads CASSVRETPYNEQFF. The CDR3 bases are TGTGCCAGCAGCGTAAGGGAGACCCCCTACAATGAGCAGTTCTTC.

In this sample, this clone turned up a few times. V gene TRBV6-5 combines with J gene TRBJ1-2; the D is unclear. In germline, CDR1 is MNHEY, CDR2 SVGAGI. The V and J ends lost 5 bases and 6 bases respectively, with 7 bases between them. The CDR3 has 11 residues. The CDR3 sequence: CASSPGNGYTF. CDR3 coding DNA: TGTGCCAGCAGTCCCGGGAATGGCTACACCTTC.